This passage covers 2 T cell receptor beta chains from one sample sequenced in a study of blood T cell repertoires in COVID-19 (dated by TCRdb to about 2020). Libraries came from the immunoSEQ multiplex PCR assay. TCRdb's version of the immuneACCESS table is confined to in-frame rearrangements and falls short of the full clone set. An unresolved V gene accounts for under half of the shortfall where checked; the remainder is of unknown origin. The sample profile shows about 400,000 clones; over 75% of them were found once. Together, the top ten hold over 0.9% of the sample. The sample taken for sequencing was PBMCs or T cells enriched from blood (not recorded which). The receptors were gathered from a woman aged 25 to 39 with acute COVID-19.

V usage is TRBV2 and J usage is TRBJ1-1, with D uncertain. CDR1 SNHLY and CDR2 FYNNEI come from the germline V gene. V lost 10 bases, J lost 0 bases, and 9 bases lay in between. CDR3 length: 12 residues. CDR3 coding DNA: TGTGCCACCGGGAGGGTGAACACTGAAGCTTTCTTT. This gives the protein CATGRVNTEAFF.

As concerns this clone: One junction end does not reproduce the germline sequence, and a read error may be involved. This chain connects TRBV6-5 to TRBJ2-7; D not resolved. This CDR3 contains 15 residues. Germline V CDR1 and CDR2: MNHEY, SVGAGI. The CDR3 loop reads CASSRTSTFSYEQYF. As DNA, the CDR3 is TGTGCCAGCAGCCGCACCTCGACATTCTCCTACGAGCAGTATTTC.